This record covers a single T cell receptor beta chain. The antigen remains undetermined. TCRdb's copy holds only in-frame clones and misses some; the assay was immunoSEQ multiplex PCR. This sample yields 25,000 to 30,000 clones, of which approximately 80% are seen a single time; over 0.9% belongs to the top ten. This specimen comes from a study of T cells in narcolepsy. Background on the study: Enrolled donors included narcolepsy type 1 or type 2 patients and healthy controls.

General observations from the study: Comparing one patient's CSF and blood CD4+ clonotypes highlighted HCRT- and TRIB2-specific autoreactive clonotypes. In some patient and control memory CD4+ samples, autoreactive clones were absent. Reportedly, autoreactive clonotypes were serially detected in patients' blood but not controls'.

The ends were cut back, 4 bases at V and 6 bases at J, with 19 bases in the middle. Germline V gene sequence: CDR1 SGDLS, CDR2 YYNGEE. This CDR3 region has 15 residues. The sample consisted of CD45RA- memory CD4+ T cells from PBMCs. V usage is TRBV9 and J usage is TRBJ1-1, with D tentatively TRBD1 (6 bases). This clonotype was sampled from a human donor with narcolepsy. CDR3 in DNA: TGTGCCAGCAGCCCCGGTCCAGGGGTTATGGCTGAAGCTTTCTTT. The encoded protein is CASSPGPGVMAEAFF.